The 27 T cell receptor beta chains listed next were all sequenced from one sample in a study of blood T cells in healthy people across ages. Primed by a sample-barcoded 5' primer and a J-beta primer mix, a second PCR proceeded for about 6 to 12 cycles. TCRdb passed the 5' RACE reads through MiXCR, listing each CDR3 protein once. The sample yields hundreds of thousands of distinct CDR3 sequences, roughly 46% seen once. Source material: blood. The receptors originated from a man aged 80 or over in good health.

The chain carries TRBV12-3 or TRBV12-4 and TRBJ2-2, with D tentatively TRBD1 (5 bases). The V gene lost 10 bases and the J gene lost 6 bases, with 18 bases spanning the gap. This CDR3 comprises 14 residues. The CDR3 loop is CATKDTPNAGELFF. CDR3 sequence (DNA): TGTGCCACAAAGGACACTCCAAACGCCGGGGAGCTGTTTTTT.

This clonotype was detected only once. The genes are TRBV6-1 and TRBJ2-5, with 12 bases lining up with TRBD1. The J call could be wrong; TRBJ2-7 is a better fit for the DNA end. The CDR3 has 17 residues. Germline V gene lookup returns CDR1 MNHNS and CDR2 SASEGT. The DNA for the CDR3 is TGTGCCAGCAGACGTGCCACGGGACAGGGGGCGAAAGACGAGCAGTACTTC. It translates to CASRRATGQGAKDEQYF.

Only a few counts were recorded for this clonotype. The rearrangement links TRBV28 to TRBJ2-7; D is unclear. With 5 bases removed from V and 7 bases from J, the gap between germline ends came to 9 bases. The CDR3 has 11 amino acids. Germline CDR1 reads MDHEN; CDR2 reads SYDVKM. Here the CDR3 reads CASSRSAEQYF. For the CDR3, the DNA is TGTGCCAGCAGTCGCTCGGCGGAGCAGTACTTC.

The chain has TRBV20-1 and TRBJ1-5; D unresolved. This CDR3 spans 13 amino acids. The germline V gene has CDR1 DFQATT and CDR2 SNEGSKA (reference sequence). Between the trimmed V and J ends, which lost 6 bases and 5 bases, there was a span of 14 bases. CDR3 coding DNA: TGCAGTGCCTCGACCCACAAGGATCAGCCCCAGCATTTT. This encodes CSASTHKDQPQHF.

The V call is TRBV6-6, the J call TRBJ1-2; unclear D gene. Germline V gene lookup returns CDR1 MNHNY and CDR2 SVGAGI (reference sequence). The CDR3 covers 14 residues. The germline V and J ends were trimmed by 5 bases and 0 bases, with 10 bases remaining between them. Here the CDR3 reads CASSKGDANYGYTF. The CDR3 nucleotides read TGTGCCAGCAGTAAGGGCGACGCTAACTATGGCTACACCTTC.

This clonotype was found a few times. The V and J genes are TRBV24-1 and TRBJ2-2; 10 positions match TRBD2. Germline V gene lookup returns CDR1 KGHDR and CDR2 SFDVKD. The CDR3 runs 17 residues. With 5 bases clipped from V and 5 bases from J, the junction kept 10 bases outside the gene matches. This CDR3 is CATSGNQAGGRTGELFF. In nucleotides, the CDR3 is TGTGCCACCAGTGGAAATCAAGCGGGAGGGAGGACCGGGGAGCTGTTTTTT.

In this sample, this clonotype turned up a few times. The CDR3 coding sequence is TGCAGTGCCCCGCGCGAGTTCAGCAATGAGCAGTTCTTC. Translated, it gives CSAPREFSNEQFF. The rearrangement links TRBV20-1 to TRBJ2-1, with D unresolved. The germline V gene has CDR1 DFQATT and CDR2 SNEGSKA (reference sequence). This CDR3 has 13 residues. The V end lost 6 bases, the J end lost 6 bases, and 15 bases lay between the germline ends.

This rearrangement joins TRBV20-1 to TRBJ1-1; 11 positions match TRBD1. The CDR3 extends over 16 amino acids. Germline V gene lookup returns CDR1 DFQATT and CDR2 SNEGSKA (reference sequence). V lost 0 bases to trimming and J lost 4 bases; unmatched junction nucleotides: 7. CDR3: CSARDWGQGGTTEAFF. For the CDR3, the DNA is TGCAGTGCTAGAGATTGGGGACAGGGGGGGACCACTGAAGCTTTCTTT.

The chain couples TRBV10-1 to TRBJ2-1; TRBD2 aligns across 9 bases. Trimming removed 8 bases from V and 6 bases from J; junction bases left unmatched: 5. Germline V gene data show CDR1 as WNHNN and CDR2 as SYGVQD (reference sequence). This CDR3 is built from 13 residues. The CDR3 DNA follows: TGCGCCAGCGGCCCTAGCGGGGTCAATGAGCAGTTCTTC. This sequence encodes CASGPSGVNEQFF.

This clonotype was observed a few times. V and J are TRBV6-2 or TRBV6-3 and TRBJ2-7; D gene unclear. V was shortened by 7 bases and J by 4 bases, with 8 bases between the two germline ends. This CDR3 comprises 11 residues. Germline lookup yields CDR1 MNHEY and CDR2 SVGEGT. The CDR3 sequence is CASILIYEQYF. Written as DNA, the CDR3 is TGTGCCAGCATCCTAATTTACGAGCAGTACTTC.

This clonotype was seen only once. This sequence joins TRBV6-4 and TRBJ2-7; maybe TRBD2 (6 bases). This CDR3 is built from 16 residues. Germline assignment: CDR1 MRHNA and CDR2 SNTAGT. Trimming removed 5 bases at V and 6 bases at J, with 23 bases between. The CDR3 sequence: CASSRQAAGTGVEQYF. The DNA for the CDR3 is TGTGCCAGCAGTCGACAAGCCGCCGGGACGGGGGTCGAGCAGTACTTC.

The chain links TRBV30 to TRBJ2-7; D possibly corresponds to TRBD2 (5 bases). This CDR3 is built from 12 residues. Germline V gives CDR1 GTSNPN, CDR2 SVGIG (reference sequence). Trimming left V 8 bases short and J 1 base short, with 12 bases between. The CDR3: CADGRVSYEQYF. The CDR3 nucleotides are TGTGCCGATGGGCGGGTATCCTACGAGCAGTACTTC.

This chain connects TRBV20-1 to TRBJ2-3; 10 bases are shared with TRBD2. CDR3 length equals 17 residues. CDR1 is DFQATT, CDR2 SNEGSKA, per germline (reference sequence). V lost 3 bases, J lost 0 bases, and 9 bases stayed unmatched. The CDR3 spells CSARGGLANLSTDTQYF. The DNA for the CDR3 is TGCAGTGCTAGGGGGGGACTAGCGAATCTGAGCACAGATACGCAGTATTTT.

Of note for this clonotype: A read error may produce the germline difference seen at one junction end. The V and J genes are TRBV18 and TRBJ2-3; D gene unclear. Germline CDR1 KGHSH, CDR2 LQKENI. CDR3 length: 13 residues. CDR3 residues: CAGSPLMEDTQYF. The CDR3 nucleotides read TGCGCCGGCTCACCCCTGATGGAAGATACGCAGTATTTT.

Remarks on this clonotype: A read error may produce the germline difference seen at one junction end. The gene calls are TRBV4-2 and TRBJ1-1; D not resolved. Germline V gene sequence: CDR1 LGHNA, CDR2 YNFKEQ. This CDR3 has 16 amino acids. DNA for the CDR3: TGTGCCAGCAGCAAAGATTTAACAGAATGGTGGACTGAAGCTTTCTTT. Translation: CASSKDLTEWWTEAFF.

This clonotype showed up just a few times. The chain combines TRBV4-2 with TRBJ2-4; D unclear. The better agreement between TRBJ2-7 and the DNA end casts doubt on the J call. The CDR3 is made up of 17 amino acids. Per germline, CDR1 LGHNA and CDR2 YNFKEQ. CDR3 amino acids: CASSQEAGVGLRYEQYF. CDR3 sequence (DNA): TGTGCCAGCAGCCAAGAAGCTGGCGTCGGTCTCAGGTACGAGCAGTACTTC.

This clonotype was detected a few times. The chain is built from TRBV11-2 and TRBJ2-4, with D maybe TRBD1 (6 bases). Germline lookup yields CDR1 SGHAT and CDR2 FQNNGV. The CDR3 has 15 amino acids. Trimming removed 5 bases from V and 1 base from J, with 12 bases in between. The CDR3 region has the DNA TGTGCCAGCAGCCAACGAACAGGGGCCAAAAACATTCAGTACTTC. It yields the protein CASSQRTGAKNIQYF.

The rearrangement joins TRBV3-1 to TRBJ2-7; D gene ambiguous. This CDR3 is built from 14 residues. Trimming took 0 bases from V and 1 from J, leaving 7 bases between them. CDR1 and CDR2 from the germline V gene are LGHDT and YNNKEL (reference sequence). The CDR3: CASSQEAGSYEQYF. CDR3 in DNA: TGTGCCAGCAGCCAAGAAGCAGGATCCTACGAGCAGTACTTC.

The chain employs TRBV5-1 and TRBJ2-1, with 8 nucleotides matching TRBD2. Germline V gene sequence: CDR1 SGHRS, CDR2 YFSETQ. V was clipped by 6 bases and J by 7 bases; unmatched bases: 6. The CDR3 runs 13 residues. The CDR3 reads CASTGLVMNEQFF. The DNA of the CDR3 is TGCGCCAGCACGGGACTAGTGATGAATGAGCAGTTCTTC. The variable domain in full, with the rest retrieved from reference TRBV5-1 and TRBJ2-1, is KAGVTQTPRYLIKTRGQQVTLSCSPISGHRSVSWYQQTPGQGLQFLFEYFSETQRNKGNFPGRFSGRQFSNSRSEMNVSTLELGDSALYLCASTGLVMNEQFFGPGTRLTVL.

In nucleotides, the CDR3 is TGCAGTGCTAGACATCTCCGGGATTTGCACTACGAGCAGTACTTC. This encodes CSARHLRDLHYEQYF. The chain employs TRBV20-1 and TRBJ2-5; TRBD2 might be the D (5 bases). The DNA end is a closer match to TRBJ2-7, so the J assignment may be wrong. From germline, CDR1 is DFQATT and CDR2 SNEGSKA (reference sequence). The CDR3 covers 15 residues.

The CDR3 coding sequence is TGTGCCAGCAGCTTAGGGGGTGCCAGGGGGTTCGCGGAGACCCAGTACTTC. This sequence encodes CASSLGGARGFAETQYF. The chain combines TRBV5-4 with TRBJ2-5; the match to TRBD1 covers 7 bases. Germline V gives CDR1 SGHNT, CDR2 YYREEE (reference sequence). Unmatched junction bases numbered 15, after V lost 2 bases and J lost 5 bases. This CDR3 has 17 residues.

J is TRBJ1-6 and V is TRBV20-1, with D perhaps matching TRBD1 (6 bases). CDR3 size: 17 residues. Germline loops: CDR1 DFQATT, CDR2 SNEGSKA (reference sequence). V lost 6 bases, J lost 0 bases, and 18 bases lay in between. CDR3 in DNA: TGCAGTGCCCCGCCGGGACAATTATTCTCCTATAATTCACCCCTCCACTTT. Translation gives CSAPPGQLFSYNSPLHF.

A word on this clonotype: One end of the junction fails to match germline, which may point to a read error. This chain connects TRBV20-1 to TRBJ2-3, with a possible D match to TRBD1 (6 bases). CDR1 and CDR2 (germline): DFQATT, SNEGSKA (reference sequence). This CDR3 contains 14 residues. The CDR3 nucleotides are TGCGGTGCTAGTATTCTAGGGGGAGCAGATACGCAGTATTTT. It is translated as CGASILGGADTQYF.

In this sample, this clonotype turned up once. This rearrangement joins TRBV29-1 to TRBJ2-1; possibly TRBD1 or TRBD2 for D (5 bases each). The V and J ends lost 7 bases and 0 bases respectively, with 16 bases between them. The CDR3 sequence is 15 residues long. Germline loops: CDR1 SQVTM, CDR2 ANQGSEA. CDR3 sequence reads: CSAQGDFSSYNEQFF. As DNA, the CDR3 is TGCAGCGCCCAGGGAGACTTCAGCTCCTACAATGAGCAGTTCTTC.

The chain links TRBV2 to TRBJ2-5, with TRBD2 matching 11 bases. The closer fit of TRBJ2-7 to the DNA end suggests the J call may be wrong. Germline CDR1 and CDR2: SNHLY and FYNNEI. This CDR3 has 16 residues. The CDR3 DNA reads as TGTGCCAGCAGTGCTCATAGCGGGAGGGCCCTCGTCGAGCAGTACTTC. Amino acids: CASSAHSGRALVEQYF.

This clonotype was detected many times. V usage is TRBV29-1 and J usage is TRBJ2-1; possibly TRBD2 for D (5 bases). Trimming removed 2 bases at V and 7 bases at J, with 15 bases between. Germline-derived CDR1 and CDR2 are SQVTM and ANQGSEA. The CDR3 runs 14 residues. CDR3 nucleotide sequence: TGCAGCGTTGAACTAGCCCGAGCTGGGAATGAGCAGTTCTTC. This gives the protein CSVELARAGNEQFF.

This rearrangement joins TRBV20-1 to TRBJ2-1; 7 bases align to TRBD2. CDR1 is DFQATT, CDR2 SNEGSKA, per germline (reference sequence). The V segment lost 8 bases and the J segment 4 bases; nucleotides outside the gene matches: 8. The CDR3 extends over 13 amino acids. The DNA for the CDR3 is TGCAGTACCCGGCGGGAGTTGTACAATGAGCAGTTCTTC. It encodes CSTRRELYNEQFF.